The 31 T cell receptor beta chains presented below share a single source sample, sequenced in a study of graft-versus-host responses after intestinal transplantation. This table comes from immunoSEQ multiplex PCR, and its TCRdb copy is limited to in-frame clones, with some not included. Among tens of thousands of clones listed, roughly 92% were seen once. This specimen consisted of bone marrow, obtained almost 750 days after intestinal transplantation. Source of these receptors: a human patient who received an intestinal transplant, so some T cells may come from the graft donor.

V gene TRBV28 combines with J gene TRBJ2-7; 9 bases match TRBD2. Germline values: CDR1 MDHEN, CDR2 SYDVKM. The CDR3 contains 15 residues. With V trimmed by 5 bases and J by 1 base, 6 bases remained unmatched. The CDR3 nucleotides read TGTGCCAGCAGTCCCTTTAGCGGGAGATCCTACGAGCAGTACTTC. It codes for CASSPFSGRSYEQYF.

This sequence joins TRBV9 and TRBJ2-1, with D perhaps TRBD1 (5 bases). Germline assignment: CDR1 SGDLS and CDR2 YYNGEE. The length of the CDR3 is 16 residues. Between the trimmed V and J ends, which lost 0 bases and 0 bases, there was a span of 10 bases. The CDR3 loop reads CASSVGAGNSYNEQFF. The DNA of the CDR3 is TGTGCCAGCAGCGTAGGCGCAGGGAACTCCTACAATGAGCAGTTCTTC.

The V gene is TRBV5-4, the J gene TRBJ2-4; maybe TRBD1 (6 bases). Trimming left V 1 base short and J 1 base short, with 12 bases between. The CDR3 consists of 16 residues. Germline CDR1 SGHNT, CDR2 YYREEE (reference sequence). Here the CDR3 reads CASSLWTASAKNIQYF. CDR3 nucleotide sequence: TGTGCCAGCAGCTTGTGGACAGCCTCCGCCAAAAACATTCAGTACTTC. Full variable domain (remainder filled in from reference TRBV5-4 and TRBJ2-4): ETGVTQSPTHLIKTRGQQVTLRCSSQSGHNTVSWYQQALGQGPQFIFQYYREEENGRGNFPPRFSGLQFPNYSSELNVNALELDDSALYLCASSLWTASAKNIQYFGAGTRLSVL.

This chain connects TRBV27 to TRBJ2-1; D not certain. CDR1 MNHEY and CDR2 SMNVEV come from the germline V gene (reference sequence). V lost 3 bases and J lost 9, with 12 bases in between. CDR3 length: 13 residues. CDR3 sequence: CASSFDQSPEQFF. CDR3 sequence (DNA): TGTGCCAGCAGTTTTGACCAGTCCCCTGAGCAGTTCTTC.

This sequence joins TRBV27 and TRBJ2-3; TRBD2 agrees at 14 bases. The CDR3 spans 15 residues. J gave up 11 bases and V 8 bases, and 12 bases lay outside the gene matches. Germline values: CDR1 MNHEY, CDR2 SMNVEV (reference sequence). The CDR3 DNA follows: TGTGCCAGCCGGAACCGACTAGCGGGAGGGCCTAGGCAGTATTTT. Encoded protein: CASRNRLAGGPRQYF.

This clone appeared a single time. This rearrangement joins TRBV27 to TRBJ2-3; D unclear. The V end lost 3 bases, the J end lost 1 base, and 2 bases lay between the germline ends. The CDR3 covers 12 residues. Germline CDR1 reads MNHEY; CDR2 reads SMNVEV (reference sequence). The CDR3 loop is CASSLGTDTQYF. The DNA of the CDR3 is TGTGCCAGCAGTTTGGGCACAGATACGCAGTATTTT.

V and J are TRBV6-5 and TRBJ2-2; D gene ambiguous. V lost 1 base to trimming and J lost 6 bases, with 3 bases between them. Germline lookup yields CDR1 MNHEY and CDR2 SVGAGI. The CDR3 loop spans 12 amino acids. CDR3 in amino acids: CASSYWAGELFF. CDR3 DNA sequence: TGTGCCAGCAGTTACTGGGCCGGGGAGCTGTTTTTT.

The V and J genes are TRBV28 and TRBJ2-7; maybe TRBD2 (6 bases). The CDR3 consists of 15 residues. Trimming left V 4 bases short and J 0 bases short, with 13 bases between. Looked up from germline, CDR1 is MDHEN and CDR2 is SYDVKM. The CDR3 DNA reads TGTGCCAGCAGTTCCCGGGGAGGTTTCTCCTACGAGCAGTACTTC. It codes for CASSSRGGFSYEQYF.

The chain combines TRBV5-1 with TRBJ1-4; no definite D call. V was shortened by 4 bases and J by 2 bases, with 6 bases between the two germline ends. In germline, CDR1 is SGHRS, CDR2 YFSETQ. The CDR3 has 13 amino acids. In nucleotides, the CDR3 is TGCGCCAGCAGCCCGGTTACTAATGAAAAACTGTTTTTT. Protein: CASSPVTNEKLFF. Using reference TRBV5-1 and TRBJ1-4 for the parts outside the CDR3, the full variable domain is KAGVTQTPRYLIKTRGQQVTLSCSPISGHRSVSWYQQTPGQGLQFLFEYFSETQRNKGNFPGRFSGRQFSNSRSEMNVSTLELGDSALYLCASSPVTNEKLFFGSGTQLSVL.

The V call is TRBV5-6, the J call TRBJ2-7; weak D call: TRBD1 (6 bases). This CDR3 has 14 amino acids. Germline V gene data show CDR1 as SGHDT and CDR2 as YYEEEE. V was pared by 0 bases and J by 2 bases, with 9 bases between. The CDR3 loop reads CASSLESGAYEQYF. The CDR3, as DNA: TGTGCCAGCAGCTTGGAATCAGGGGCCTACGAGCAGTACTTC. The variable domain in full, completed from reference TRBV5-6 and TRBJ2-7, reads DAGVTQSPTHLIKTRGQQVTLRCSPKSGHDTVSWYQQALGQGPQFIFQYYEEEERQRGNFPDRFSGHQFPNYSSELNVNALLLGDSALYLCASSLESGAYEQYFGPGTRLTVT.

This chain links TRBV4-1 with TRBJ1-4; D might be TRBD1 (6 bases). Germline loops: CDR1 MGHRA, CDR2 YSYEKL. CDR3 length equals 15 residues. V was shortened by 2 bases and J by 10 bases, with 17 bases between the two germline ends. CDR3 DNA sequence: TGCGCCAGCAGCCAACTCCTTACAGGGCCGGCAAAACTGTTTTTT. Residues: CASSQLLTGPAKLFF.

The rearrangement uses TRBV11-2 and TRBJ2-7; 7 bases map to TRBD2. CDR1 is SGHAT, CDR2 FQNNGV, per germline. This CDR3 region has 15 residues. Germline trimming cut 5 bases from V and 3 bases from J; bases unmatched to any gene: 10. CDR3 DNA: TGTGCCAGCAGCAGTGAAGCGGGGCCCTACTACGAGCAGTACTTC. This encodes CASSSEAGPYYEQYF. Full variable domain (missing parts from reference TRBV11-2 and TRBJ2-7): EAGVAQSPRYKIIEKRQSVAFWCNPISGHATLYWYQQILGQGPKLLIQFQNNGVVDDSQLPKDRFSAERLKGVDSTLKIQPAKLEDSAVYLCASSSEAGPYYEQYFGPGTRLTVT.

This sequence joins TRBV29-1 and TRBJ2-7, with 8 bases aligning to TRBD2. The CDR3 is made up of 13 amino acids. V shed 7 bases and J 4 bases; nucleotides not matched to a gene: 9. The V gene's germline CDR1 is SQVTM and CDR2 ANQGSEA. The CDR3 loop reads CSAHSGDEYEQYF. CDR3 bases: TGCAGCGCGCATAGCGGGGATGAGTACGAGCAGTACTTC.

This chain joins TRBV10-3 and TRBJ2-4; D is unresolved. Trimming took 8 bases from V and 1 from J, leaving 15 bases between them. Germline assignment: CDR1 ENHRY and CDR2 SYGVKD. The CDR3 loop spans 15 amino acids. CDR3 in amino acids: CAISPGQQAKNIQYF. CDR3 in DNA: TGTGCCATCTCTCCGGGTCAGCAGGCCAAAAACATTCAGTACTTC.

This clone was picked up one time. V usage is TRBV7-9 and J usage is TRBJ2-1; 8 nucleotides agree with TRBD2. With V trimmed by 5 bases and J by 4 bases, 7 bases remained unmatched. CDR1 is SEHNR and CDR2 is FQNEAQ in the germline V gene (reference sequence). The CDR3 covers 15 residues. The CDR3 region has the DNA TGTGCCAGCAGCGGGGGCGGGAGGACTTACAATGAGCAGTTCTTC. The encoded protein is CASSGGGRTYNEQFF.

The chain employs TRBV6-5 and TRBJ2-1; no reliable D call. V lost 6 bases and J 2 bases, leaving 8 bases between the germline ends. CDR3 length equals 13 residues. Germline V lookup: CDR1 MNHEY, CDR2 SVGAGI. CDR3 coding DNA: TGTGCCAGCAGCCGGTCCACCTACAATGAGCAGTTCTTC. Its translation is CASSRSTYNEQFF.

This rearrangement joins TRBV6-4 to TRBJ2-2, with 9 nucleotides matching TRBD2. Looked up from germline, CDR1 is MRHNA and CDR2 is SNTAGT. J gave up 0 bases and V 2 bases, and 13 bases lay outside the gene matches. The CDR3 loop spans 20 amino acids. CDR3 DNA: TGTGCCAGCAGTGACACCCAGGGGCTAGCGGGAAGATCGAACACCGGGGAGCTGTTTTTT. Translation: CASSDTQGLAGRSNTGELFF.

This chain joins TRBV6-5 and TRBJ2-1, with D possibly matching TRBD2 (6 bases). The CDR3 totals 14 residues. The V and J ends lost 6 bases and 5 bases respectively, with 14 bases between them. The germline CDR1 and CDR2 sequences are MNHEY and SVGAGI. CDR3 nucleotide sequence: TGTGCCAGCAGCCTAACCGGGACTCACAATGAGCAGTTCTTC. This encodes CASSLTGTHNEQFF.

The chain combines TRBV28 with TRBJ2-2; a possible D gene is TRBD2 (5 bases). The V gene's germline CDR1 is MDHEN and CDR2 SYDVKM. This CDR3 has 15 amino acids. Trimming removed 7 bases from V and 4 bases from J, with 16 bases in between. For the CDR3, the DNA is TGTGCCAGCACTTCAAGCGGAGGACTCACCGGGGAGCTGTTTTTT. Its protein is CASTSSGGLTGELFF.

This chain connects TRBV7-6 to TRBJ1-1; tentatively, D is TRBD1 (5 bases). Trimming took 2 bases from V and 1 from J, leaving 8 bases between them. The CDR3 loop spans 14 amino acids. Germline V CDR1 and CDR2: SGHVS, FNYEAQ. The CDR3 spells CASSLLTANTEAFF. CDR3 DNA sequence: TGTGCCAGCAGCTTACTGACAGCGAACACTGAAGCTTTCTTT. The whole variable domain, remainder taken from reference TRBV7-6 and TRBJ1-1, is GAGVSQSPRYKVTKRGQDVALRCDPISGHVSLYWYRQALGQGPEFLTYFNYEAQQDKSGLPNDRFSAERPEGSISTLTIQRTEQRDSAMYRCASSLLTANTEAFFGQGTRLTVV.

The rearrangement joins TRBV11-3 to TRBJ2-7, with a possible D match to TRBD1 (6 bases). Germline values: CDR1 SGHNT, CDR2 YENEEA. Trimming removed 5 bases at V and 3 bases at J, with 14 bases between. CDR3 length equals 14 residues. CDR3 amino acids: CASSRAGTSYEQYF. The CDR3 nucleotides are TGTGCCAGCAGCCGAGCCGGGACAAGCTACGAGCAGTACTTC. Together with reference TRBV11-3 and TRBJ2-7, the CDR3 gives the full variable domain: EAGVVQSPRYKIIEKKQPVAFWCNPISGHNTLYWYLQNLGQGPELLIRYENEEAVDDSQLPKDRFSAERLKGVDSTLKIQPAELGDSAVYLCASSRAGTSYEQYFGPGTRLTVT.

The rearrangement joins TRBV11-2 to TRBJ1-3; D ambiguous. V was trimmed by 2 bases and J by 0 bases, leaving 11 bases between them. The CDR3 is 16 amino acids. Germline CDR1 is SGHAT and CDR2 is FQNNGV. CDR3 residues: CASSLTRRVSGNTIYF. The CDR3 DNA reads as TGTGCCAGCAGCTTAACCAGGCGGGTCTCTGGAAACACCATATATTTT.

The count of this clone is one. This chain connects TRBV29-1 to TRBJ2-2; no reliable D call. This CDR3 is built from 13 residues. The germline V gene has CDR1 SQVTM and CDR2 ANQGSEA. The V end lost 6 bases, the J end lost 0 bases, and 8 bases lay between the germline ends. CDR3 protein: CSVDVANTGELFF. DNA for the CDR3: TGCAGCGTCGACGTTGCGAACACCGGGGAGCTGTTTTTT.

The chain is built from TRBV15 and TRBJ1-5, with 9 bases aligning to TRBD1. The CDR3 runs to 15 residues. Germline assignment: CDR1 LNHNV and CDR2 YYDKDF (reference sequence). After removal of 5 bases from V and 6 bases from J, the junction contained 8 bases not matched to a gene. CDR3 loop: CATSGPGQGFQPQHF. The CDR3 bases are TGTGCCACCAGCGGGCCGGGACAGGGTTTTCAGCCCCAGCATTTT.

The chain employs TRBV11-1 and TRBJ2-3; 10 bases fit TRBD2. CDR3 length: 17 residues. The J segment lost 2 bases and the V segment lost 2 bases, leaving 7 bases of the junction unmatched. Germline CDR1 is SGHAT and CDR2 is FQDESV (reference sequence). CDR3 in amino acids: CASSLFERGGITDTQYF. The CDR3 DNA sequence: TGTGCCAGCAGCTTATTTGAGCGGGGGGGCATCACAGATACGCAGTATTTT. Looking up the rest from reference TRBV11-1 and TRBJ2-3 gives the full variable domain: EAEVAQSPRYKITEKSQAVAFWCDPISGHATLYWYRQILGQGPELLVQFQDESVVDDSQLPKDRFSAERLKGVDSTLKIQPAELGDSAMYLCASSLFERGGITDTQYFGPGTRLTVL.

The CDR3 sequence: CSVAGLADLYEQYF. For the CDR3, the DNA is TGCAGCGTTGCAGGACTAGCGGACCTCTACGAGCAGTACTTC. The V and J genes are TRBV29-1 and TRBJ2-7; 10 bases fit TRBD2. V lost 4 bases, J lost 3 bases, and 6 bases stayed unmatched. The CDR3 has 14 residues. Germline CDR1 is SQVTM and CDR2 is ANQGSEA.

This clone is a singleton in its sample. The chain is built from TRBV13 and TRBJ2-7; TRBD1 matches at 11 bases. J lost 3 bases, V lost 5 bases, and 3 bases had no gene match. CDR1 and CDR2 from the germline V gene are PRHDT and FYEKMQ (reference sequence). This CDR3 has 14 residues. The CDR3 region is CASSPDRGHYEQYF. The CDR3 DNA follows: TGTGCCAGCAGCCCGGACAGGGGGCACTACGAGCAGTACTTC.

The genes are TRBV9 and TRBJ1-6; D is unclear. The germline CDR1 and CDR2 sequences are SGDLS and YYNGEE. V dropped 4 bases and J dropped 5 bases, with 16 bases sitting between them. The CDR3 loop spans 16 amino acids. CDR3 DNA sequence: TGTGCCAGCAGCCAACCAAGCGCAGGCCATAATTCACCCCTCCACTTT. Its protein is CASSQPSAGHNSPLHF.

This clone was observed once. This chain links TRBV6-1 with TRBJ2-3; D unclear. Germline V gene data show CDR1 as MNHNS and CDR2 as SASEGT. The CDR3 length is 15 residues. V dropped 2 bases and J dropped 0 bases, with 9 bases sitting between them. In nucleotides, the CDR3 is TGTGCCAGCAGTGAACCTGCGTTGAGCACAGATACGCAGTATTTT. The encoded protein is CASSEPALSTDTQYF.

The CDR3 is CASSPSGGSGNKDTQYF. The CDR3 DNA reads as TGTGCCAGCAGCCCCTCCGGCGGGAGCGGGAATAAAGATACGCAGTATTTT. The chain links TRBV7-3 to TRBJ2-3; TRBD2 aligns across 7 bases. In germline, CDR1 is SGHTA, CDR2 FQGTGA. V gave up 5 bases and J gave up 5 bases; unmatched junction bases: 16. The CDR3 length is 17 residues.

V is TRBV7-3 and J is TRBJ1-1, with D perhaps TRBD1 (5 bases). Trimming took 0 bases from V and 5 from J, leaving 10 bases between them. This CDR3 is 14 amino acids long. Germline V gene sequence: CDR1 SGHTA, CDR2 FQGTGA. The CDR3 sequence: CASSLTGERTEAFF. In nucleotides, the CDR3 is TGTGCCAGCAGCTTAACAGGGGAGAGGACTGAAGCTTTCTTT.